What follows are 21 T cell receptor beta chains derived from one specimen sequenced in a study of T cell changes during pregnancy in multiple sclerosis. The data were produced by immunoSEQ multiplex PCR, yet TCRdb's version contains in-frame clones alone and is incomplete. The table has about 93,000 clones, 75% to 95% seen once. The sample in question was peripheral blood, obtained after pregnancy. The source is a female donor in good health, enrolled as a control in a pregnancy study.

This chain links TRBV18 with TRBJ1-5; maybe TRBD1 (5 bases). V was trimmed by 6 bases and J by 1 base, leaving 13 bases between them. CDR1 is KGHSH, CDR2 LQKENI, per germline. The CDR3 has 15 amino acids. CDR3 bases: TGTGCCAGCTCCCTAAGTCGGGGGAGCAATCAGCCCCAGCATTTT. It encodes CASSLSRGSNQPQHF.

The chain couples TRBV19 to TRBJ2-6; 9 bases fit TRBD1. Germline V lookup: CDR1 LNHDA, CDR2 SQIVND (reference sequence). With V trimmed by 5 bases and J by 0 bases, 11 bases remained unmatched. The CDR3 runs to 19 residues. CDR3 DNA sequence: TGTGCCAGTAGTCCACGGCCGGGACAGGGACCCTCTGGGGCCAACGTCCTGACTTTC. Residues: CASSPRPGQGPSGANVLTF.

The CDR3 DNA reads TGTGCCAGCAGCGTAGCGGGACAGGGGTACAATGAGCAGTTCTTC. Translated, it gives CASSVAGQGYNEQFF. The gene calls are TRBV9 and TRBJ2-1; 10 nucleotides line up with TRBD1. The V and J ends lost 0 bases and 4 bases, in that order; junction bases with no gene match: 1. The CDR3 has 15 residues. Germline CDR1 SGDLS, CDR2 YYNGEE. The full variable domain, in which reference TRBV9 and TRBJ2-1 provide the parts outside the CDR3, is DSGVTQTPKHLITATGQRVTLRCSPRSGDLSVYWYQQSLDQGLQFLIQYYNGEERAKGNILERFSAQQFPDLHSELNLSSLELGDSALYFCASSVAGQGYNEQFFGPGTRLTVL.

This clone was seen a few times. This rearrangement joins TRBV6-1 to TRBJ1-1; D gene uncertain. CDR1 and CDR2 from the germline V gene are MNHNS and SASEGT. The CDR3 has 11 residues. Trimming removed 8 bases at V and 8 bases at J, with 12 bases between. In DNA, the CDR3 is TGTGCCAGCGACGAGAGGGCAGAAGCTTTCTTT. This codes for CASDERAEAFF.

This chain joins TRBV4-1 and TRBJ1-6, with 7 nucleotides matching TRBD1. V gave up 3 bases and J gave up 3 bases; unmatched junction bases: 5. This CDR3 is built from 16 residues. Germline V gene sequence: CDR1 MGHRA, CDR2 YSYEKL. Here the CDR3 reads CASSHRDSDYNSPLHF. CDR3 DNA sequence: TGCGCCAGCAGCCATAGGGACAGTGACTATAATTCACCCCTCCACTTT.

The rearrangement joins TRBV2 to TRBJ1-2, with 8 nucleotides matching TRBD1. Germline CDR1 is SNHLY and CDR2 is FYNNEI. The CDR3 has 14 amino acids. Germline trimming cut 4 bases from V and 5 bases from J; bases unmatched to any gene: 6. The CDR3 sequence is CASSGTGRIYGYTF. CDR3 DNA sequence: TGTGCCAGCAGTGGGACAGGGAGGATTTATGGCTACACCTTC. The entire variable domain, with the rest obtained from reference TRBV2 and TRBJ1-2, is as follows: EPEVTQTPSHQVTQMGQEVILRCVPISNHLYFYWYRQILGQKVEFLVSFYNNEISEKSEIFDDQFSVERPDGSNFTLKIRSTKLEDSAMYFCASSGTGRIYGYTFGSGTRLTVV.

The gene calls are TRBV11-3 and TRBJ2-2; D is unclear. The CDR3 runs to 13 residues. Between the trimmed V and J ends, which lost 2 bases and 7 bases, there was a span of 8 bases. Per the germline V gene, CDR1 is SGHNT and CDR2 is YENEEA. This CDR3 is CASSLTYRGELFF. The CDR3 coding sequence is TGTGCCAGCAGCTTAACCTATCGCGGGGAGCTGTTTTTT.

CDR3 nucleotides: TGTGCCAGCAGCCTGCGGACAGGGGGCGAGAACACTGAAGCTTTCTTT. This translates into CASSLRTGGENTEAFF. The V and J genes are TRBV14 and TRBJ1-1; 11 bases are a match to TRBD1. In germline, CDR1 is SGHDN, CDR2 FVKESK. The CDR3 sequence is 16 residues long. Trimming removed 4 bases from V and 1 base from J; junction bases left unmatched: 5. Supplemented by reference TRBV14 and TRBJ1-1, the full variable domain reads EAGVTQFPSHSVIEKGQTVTLRCDPISGHDNLYWYRRVMGKEIKFLLHFVKESKQDESGMPNNRFLAERTGGTYSTLKVQPAELEDSGVYFCASSLRTGGENTEAFFGQGTRLTVV.

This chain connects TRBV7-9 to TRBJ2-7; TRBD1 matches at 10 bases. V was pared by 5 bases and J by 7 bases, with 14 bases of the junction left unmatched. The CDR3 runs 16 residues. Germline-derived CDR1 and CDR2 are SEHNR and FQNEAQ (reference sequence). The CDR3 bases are TGTGCCAGCAGCCCCCCCCGGGACAGGGGACATTGGGAGCAGTACTTC. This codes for CASSPPRDRGHWEQYF.

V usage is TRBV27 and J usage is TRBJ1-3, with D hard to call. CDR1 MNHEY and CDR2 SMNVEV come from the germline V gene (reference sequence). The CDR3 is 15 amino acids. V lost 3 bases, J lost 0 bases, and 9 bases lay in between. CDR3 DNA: TGTGCCAGCAGTTTGTCAATGAGCTCTGGAAACACCATATATTTT. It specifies CASSLSMSSGNTIYF.

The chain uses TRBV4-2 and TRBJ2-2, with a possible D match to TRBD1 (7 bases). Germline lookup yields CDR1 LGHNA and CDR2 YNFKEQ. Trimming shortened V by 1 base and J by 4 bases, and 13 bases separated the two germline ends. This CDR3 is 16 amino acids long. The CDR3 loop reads CASSQAVQGGTGELFF. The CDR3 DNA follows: TGTGCCAGCAGCCAAGCTGTTCAGGGGGGCACCGGGGAGCTGTTTTTT.

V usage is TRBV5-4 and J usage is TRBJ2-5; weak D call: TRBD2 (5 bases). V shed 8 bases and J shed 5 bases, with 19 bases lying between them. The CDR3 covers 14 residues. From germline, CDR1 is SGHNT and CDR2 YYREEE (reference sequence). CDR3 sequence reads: CASSPDLQGETQYF. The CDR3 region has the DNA TGTGCCAGTTCCCCGGACTTGCAAGGGGAGACCCAGTACTTC. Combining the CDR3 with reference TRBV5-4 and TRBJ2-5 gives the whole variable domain ETGVTQSPTHLIKTRGQQVTLRCSSQSGHNTVSWYQQALGQGPQFIFQYYREEENGRGNFPPRFSGLQFPNYSSELNVNALELDDSALYLCASSPDLQGETQYFGPGTRLLVL.

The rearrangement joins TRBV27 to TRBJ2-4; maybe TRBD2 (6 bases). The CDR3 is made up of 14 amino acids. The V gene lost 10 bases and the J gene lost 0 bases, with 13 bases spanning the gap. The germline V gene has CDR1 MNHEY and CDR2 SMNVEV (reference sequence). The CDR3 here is CATGEAGAKNIQYF. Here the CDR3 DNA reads TGTGCCACCGGAGAAGCGGGAGCCAAAAACATTCAGTACTTC.

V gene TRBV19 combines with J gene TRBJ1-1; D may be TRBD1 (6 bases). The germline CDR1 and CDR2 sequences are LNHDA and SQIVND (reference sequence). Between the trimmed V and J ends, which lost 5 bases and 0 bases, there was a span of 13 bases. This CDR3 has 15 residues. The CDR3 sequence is CASSLLTGVNTEAFF. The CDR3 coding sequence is TGTGCCAGTAGTCTCCTGACAGGAGTGAACACTGAAGCTTTCTTT. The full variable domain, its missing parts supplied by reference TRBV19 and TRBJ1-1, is DGGITQSPKYLFRKEGQNVTLSCEQNLNHDAMYWYRQDPGQGLRLIYYSQIVNDFQKGDIAEGYSVSREKKESFPLTVTSAQKNPTAFYLCASSLLTGVNTEAFFGQGTRLTVV.

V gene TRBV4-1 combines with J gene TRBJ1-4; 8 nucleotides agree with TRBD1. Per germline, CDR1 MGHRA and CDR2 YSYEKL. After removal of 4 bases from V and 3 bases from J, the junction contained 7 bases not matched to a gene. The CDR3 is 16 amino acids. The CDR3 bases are TGCGCCAGCAGCCTAACAGGGGGGACAGCTAATGAAAAACTGTTTTTT. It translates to CASSLTGGTANEKLFF.

In DNA, the CDR3 is TGTGCCAGCAGTGGGGACAGCTTGAACACTGAAGCTTTCTTT. This sequence encodes CASSGDSLNTEAFF. The rearrangement links TRBV2 to TRBJ1-1; 7 positions match TRBD1. The CDR3 is 14 amino acids. Germline trimming cut 4 bases from V and 0 bases from J; bases unmatched to any gene: 2. Per the germline V gene, CDR1 is SNHLY and CDR2 is FYNNEI.

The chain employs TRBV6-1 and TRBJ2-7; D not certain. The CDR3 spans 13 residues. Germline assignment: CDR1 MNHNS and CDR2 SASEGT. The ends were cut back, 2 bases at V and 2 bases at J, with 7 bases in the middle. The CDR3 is CASSEQKAYEQYF. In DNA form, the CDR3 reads TGTGCCAGCAGTGAACAGAAAGCCTACGAGCAGTACTTC.

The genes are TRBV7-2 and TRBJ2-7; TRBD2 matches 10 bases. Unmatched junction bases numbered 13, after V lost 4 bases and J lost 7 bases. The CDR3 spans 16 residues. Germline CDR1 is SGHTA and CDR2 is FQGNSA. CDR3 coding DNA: TGTGCCAGCAGCTCGACCATTAGCGGGGGGATGAAGGAGCAGTACTTC. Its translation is CASSSTISGGMKEQYF.

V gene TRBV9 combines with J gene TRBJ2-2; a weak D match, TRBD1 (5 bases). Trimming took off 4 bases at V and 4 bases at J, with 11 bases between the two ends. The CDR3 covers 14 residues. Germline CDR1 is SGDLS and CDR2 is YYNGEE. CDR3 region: CASSQAQGTGELFF. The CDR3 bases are TGTGCCAGCAGCCAGGCGCAGGGCACCGGGGAGCTGTTTTTT. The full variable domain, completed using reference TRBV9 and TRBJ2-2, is DSGVTQTPKHLITATGQRVTLRCSPRSGDLSVYWYQQSLDQGLQFLIQYYNGEERAKGNILERFSAQQFPDLHSELNLSSLELGDSALYFCASSQAQGTGELFFGEGSRLTVL.

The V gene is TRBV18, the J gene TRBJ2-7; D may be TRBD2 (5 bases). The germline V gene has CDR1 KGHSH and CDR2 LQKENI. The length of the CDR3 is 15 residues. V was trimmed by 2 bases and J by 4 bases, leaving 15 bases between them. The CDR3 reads CASSPSIRGAYEQYF. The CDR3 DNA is TGTGCCAGCTCACCATCGATCCGGGGTGCTTACGAGCAGTACTTC.

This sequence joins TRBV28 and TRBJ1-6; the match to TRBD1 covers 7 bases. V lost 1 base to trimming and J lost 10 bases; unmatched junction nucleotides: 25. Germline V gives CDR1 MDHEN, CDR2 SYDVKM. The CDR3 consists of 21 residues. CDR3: CASSLSGGKTGTSGWKSPLHF. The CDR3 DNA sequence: TGTGCCAGCAGTTTATCAGGGGGGAAAACCGGGACATCAGGGTGGAAATCACCCCTCCACTTT.